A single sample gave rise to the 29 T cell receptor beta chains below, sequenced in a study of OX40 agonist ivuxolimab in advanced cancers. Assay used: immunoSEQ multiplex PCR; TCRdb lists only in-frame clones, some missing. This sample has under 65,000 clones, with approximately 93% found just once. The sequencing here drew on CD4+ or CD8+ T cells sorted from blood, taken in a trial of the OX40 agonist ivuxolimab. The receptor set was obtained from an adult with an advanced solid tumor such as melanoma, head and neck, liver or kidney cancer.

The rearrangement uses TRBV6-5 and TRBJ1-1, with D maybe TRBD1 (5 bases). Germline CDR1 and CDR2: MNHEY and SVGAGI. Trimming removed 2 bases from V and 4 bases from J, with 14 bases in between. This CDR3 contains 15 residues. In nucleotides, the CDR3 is TGTGCCAGCAGTTACACCAGGGAGAGGAGCACTGAAGCTTTCTTT. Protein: CASSYTRERSTEAFF.

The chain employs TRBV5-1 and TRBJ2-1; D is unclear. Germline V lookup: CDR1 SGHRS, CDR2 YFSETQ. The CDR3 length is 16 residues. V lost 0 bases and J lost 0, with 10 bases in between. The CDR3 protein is CASSLGAVSSYNEQFF. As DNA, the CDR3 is TGCGCCAGCAGCTTGGGGGCGGTTAGCTCCTACAATGAGCAGTTCTTC.

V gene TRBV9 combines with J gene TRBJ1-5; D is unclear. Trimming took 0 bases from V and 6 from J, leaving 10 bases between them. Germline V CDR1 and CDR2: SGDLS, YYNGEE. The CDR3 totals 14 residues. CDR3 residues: CASSVGREGQPQHF. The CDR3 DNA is TGTGCCAGCAGCGTAGGGAGGGAGGGTCAGCCCCAGCATTTT.

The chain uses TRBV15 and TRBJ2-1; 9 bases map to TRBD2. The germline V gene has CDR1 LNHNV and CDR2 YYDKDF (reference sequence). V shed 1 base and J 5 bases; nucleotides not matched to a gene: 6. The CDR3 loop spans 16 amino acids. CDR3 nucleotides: TGTGCCACCAGCAGAGGCCTTGCGGGGGGGGACAATGAGCAGTTCTTC. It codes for CATSRGLAGGDNEQFF.

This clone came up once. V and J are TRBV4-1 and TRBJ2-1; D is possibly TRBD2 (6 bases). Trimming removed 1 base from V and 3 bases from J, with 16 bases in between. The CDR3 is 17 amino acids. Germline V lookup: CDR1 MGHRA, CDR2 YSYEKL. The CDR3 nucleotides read TGCGCCAGCAGCCAAGCCCCGTGGAGGGGAGGCTACAATGAGCAGTTCTTC. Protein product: CASSQAPWRGGYNEQFF.

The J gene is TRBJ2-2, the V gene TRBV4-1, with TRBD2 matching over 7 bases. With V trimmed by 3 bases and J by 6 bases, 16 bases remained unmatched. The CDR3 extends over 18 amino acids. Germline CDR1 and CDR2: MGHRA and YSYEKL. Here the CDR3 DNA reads TGCGCCAGCAGCCAGGGTTTCGGGGGGATTTATTTCGCCGGGGAGCTGTTTTTT. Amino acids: CASSQGFGGIYFAGELFF.

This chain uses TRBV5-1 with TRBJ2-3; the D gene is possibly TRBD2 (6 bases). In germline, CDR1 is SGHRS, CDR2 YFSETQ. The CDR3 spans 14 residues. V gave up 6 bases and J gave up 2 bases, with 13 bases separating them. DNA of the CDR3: TGCGCCAGCAAGCGTAGCGGATTCACAGATACGCAGTATTTT. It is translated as CASKRSGFTDTQYF.

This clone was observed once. This CDR3 reads CSGGQGAGGELFF. The CDR3 DNA reads as TGCAGCGGAGGACAGGGGGCTGGCGGGGAGCTGTTTTTT. J is TRBJ2-2 and V is TRBV29-1, with 11 bases that match TRBD1. This CDR3 has 13 residues. In germline, CDR1 is SQVTM, CDR2 ANQGSEA. J lost 7 bases, V lost 7 bases, and 5 bases had no gene match.

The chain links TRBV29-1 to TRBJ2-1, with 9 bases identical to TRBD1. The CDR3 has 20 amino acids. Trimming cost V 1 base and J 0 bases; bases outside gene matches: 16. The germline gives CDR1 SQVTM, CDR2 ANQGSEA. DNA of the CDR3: TGCAGCGTTGAAGGGTCGGGACAGGGATCCAGCGGGATCTCCTACAATGAGCAGTTCTTC. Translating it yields CSVEGSGQGSSGISYNEQFF.

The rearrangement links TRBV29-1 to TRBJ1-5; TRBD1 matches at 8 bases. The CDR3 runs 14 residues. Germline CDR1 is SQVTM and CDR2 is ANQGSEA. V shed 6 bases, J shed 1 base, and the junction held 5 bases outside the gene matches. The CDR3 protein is CSVSGGDSNQPQHF. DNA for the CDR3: TGCAGCGTCTCAGGGGGCGACAGCAATCAGCCCCAGCATTTT.

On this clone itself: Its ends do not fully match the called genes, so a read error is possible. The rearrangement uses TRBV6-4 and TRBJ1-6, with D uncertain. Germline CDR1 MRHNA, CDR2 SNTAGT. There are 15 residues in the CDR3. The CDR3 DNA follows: TGTGCCAGCAGCGCCGGGGAATCCTATCATTCACCCCTCCACTTT. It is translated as CASSAGESYHSPLHF.

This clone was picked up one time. CDR3 loop: CASSLTQGYTF. CDR3 bases: TGTGCCAGCAGCTTAACGCAGGGCTACACCTTC. The V call is TRBV7-9, the J call TRBJ1-2; D gene unclear. Trimming took 2 bases from V and 8 from J, leaving 6 bases between them. Germline V CDR1 and CDR2: SEHNR, FQNEAQ (reference sequence). The CDR3 runs 11 residues.

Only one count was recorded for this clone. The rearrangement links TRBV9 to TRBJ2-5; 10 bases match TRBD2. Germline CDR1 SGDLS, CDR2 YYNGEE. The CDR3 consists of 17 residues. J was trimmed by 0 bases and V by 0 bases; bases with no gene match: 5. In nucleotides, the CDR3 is TGTGCCAGCAGCGTAGCCCTAGCGGGAGATAACCAAGAGACCCAGTACTTC. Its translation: CASSVALAGDNQETQYF.

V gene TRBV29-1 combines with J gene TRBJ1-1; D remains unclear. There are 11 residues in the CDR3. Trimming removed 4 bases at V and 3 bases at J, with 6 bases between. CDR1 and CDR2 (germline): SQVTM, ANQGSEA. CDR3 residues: CSVGLYTEAFF. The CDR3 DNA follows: TGCAGCGTTGGACTTTACACTGAAGCTTTCTTT. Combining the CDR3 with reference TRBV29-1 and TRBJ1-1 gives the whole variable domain SAVISQKPSRDICQRGTSLTIQCQVDSQVTMMFWYRQQPGQSLTLIATANQGSEATYESGFVIDKFPISRPNLTFSTLTVSNMSPEDSSIYLCSVGLYTEAFFGQGTRLTVV.

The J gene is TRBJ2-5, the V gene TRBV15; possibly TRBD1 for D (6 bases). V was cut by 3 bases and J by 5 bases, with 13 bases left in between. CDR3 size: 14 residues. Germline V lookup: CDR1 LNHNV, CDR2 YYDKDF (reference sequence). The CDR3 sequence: CATSSLDRSETQYF. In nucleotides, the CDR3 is TGTGCCACCAGCAGCCTCGACAGGTCTGAGACCCAGTACTTC.

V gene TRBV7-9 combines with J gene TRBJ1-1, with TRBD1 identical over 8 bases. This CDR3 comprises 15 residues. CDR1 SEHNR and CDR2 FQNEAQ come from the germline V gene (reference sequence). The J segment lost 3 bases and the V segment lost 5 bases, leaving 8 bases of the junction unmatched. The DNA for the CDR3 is TGTGCCAGCAGCCCGATGACAGGGGACGACACTGAAGCTTTCTTT. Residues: CASSPMTGDDTEAFF.

CDR3: CASSRDGHTGELFF. Here the CDR3 DNA reads TGTGCCAGCAGCCGGGACGGGCACACCGGGGAGCTGTTTTTT. The chain joins TRBV6-1 to TRBJ2-2; D may be TRBD1 or TRBD2 (5 bases each). V lost 6 bases, J lost 3 bases, and 11 bases lay in between. The germline V gene encodes CDR1 MNHNS and CDR2 SASEGT. The CDR3 sequence is 14 residues long.

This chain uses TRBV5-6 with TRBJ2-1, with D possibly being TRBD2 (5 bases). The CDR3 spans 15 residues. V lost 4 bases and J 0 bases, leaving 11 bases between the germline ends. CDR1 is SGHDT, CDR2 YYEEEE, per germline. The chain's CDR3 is CASSVGLHSYNEQFF. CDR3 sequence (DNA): TGTGCCAGCAGCGTTGGACTTCACTCCTACAATGAGCAGTTCTTC.

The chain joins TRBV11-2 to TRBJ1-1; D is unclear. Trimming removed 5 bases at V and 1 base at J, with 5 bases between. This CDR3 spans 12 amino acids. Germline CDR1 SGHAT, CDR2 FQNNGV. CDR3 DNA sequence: TGTGCCAGCAGCCGGACGAACACTGAAGCTTTCTTT. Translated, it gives CASSRTNTEAFF.

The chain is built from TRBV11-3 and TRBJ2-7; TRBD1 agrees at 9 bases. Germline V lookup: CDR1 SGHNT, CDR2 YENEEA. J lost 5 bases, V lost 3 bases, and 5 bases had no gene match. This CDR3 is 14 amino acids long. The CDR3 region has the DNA TGTGCCAGCAGCTTCACAGGGGGCGTCGACGAGCAGTACTTC. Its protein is CASSFTGGVDEQYF.

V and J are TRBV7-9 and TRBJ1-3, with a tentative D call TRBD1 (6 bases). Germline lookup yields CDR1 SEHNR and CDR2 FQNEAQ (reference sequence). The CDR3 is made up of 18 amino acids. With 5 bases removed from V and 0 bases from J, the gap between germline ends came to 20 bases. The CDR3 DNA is TGTGCCAGCAGCCCGGGACACCCAATTTTGAGCTCTGGAAACACCATATATTTT. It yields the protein CASSPGHPILSSGNTIYF.

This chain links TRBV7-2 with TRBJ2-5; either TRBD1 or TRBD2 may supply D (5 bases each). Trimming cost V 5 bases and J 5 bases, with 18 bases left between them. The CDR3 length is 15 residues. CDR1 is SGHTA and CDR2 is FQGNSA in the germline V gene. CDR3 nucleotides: TGTGCCAGCAGCCCCAATGGAGGAGAGGGGGAGACCCAGTACTTC. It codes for CASSPNGGEGETQYF.

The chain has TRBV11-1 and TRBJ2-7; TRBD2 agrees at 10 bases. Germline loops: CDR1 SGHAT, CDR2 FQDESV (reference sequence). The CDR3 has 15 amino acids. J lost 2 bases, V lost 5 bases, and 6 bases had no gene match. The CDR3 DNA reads TGTGCCAGCAGCCAGGGACTAGCGAGAACCTACGAGCAGTACTTC. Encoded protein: CASSQGLARTYEQYF.

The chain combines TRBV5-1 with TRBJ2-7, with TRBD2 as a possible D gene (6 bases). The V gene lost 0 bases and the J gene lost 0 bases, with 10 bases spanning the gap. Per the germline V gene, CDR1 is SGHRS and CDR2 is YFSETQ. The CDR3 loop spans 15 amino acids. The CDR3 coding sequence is TGCGCCAGCAGCTTGGTCCCCGGGAGCTCCTACGAGCAGTACTTC. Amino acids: CASSLVPGSSYEQYF. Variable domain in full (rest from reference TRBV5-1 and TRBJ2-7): KAGVTQTPRYLIKTRGQQVTLSCSPISGHRSVSWYQQTPGQGLQFLFEYFSETQRNKGNFPGRFSGRQFSNSRSEMNVSTLELGDSALYLCASSLVPGSSYEQYFGPGTRLTVT.

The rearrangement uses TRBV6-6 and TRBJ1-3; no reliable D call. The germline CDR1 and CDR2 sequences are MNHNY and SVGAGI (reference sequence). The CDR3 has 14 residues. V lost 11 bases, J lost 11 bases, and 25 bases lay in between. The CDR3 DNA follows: TGTGCCCCCCGAGGGCGCGATGTGGGGATAGCCATATATTTT. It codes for CAPRGRDVGIAIYF.

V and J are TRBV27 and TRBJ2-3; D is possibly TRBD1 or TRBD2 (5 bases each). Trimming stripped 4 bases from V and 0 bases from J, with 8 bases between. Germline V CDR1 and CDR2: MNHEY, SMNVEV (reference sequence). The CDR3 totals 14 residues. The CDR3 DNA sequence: TGTGCCAGCAGTTCATGGGACAGCACAGATACGCAGTATTTT. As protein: CASSSWDSTDTQYF.

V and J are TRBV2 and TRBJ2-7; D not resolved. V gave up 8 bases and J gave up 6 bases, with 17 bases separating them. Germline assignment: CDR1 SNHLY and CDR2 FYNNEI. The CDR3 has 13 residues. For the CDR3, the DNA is TGTGCCAGCTTAAGAGAAATGGTAGGCGAGCAGTACTTC. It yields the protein CASLREMVGEQYF.

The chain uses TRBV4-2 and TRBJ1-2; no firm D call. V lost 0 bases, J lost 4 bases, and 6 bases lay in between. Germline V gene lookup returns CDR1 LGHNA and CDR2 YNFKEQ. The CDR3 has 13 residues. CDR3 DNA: TGTGCCAGCAGCCAAGACGGGCTCTATGGCTACACCTTC. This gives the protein CASSQDGLYGYTF.

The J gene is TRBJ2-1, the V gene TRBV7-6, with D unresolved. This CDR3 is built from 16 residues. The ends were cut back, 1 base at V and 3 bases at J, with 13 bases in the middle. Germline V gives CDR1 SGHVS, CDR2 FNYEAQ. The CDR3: CASSLGLGINYNEQFF. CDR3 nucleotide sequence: TGTGCCAGCAGCTTAGGGTTGGGGATCAACTACAATGAGCAGTTCTTC.